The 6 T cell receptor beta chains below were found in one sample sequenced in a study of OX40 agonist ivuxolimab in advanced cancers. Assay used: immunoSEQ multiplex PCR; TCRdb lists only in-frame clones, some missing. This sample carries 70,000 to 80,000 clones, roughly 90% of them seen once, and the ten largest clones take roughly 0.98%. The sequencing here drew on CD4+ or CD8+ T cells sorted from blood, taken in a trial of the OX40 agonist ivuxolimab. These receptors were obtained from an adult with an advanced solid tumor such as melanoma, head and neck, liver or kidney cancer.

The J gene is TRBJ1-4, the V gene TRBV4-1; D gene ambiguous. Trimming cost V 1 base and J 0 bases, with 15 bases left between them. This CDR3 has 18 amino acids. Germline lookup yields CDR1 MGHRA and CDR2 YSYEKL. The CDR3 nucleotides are TGCGCCAGCAGCCAAGGCCCGATGATTCGGACAACTAATGAAAAACTGTTTTTT. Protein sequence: CASSQGPMIRTTNEKLFF.

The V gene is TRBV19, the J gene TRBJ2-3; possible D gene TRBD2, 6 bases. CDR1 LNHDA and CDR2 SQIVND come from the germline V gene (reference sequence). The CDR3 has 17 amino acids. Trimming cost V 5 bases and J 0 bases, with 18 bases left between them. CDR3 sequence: CASSFGISAGSTDTQYF. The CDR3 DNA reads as TGTGCCAGTAGTTTCGGGATCTCCGCGGGGAGCACAGATACGCAGTATTTT. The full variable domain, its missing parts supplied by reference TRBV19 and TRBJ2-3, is DGGITQSPKYLFRKEGQNVTLSCEQNLNHDAMYWYRQDPGQGLRLIYYSQIVNDFQKGDIAEGYSVSREKKESFPLTVTSAQKNPTAFYLCASSFGISAGSTDTQYFGPGTRLTVL.

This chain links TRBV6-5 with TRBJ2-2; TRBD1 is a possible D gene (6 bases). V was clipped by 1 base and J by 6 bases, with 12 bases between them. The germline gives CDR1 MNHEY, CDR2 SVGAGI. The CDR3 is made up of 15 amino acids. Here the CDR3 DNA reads TGTGCCAGCAGTTACTATCGACAGGTAGCCGGGGAGCTGTTTTTT. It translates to CASSYYRQVAGELFF.

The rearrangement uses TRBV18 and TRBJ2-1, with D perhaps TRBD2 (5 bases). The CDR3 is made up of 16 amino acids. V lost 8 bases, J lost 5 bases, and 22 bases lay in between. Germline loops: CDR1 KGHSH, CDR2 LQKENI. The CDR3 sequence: CASVPPGGRRDNEQFF. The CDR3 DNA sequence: TGTGCCAGCGTCCCCCCTGGCGGCCGGCGGGACAATGAGCAGTTCTTC.

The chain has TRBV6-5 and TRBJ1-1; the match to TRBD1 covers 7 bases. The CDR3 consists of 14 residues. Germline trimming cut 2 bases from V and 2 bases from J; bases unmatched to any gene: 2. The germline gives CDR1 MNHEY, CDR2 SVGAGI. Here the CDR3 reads CASSYAGGNTEAFF. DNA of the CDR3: TGTGCCAGCAGTTACGCAGGGGGAAACACTGAAGCTTTCTTT.

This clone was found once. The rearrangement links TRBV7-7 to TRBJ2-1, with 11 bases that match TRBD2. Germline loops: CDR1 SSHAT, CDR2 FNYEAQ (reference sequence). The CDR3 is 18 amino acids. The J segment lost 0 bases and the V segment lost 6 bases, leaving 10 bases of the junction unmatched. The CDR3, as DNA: TGTGCCAGCAGACAGACTAGCGGGGTCCGCTTCTCCTACAATGAGCAGTTCTTC. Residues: CASRQTSGVRFSYNEQFF.